The 30 T cell receptor beta chains given below trace back to one sample, sequenced in a study of CD8+ T cells in alopecia areata. RNA extraction was followed by reverse transcription into cDNA, which acted as the sequencing template. Data came from immunoSEQ multiplex PCR; TCRdb stores just in-frame clones and leaves some out. The sample shows fewer than 150,000 clones, 50% to 60% of them seen only once. The sample here was CD4+ T cells sorted from blood, taken at week 0. All receptors derive from a human donor with alopecia areata.

The chain recombines TRBV27 with TRBJ1-2; TRBD1 matches at 9 bases. The CDR3 has 13 residues. Trimming at V came to 5 bases and at J to 5 bases, leaving 3 bases not matched to a gene. Germline V gives CDR1 MNHEY, CDR2 SMNVEV (reference sequence). As DNA, the CDR3 is TGTGCCAGCAGTGTGGACAGGGGATATGGCTACACCTTC. It translates to CASSVDRGYGYTF.

The genes are TRBV5-1 and TRBJ2-7, with 7 bases that match TRBD2. This CDR3 has 17 amino acids. Looked up from germline, CDR1 is SGHRS and CDR2 is YFSETQ. V shed 0 bases, J shed 2 bases, and the junction held 11 bases outside the gene matches. CDR3 in DNA: TGCGCCAGCAGCTTGGCCTCGGCTAGCGGAACCACCTACGAGCAGTACTTC. It specifies CASSLASASGTTYEQYF. The full variable domain, with the rest looked up from reference TRBV5-1 and TRBJ2-7, is KAGVTQTPRYLIKTRGQQVTLSCSPISGHRSVSWYQQTPGQGLQFLFEYFSETQRNKGNFPGRFSGRQFSNSRSEMNVSTLELGDSALYLCASSLASASGTTYEQYFGPGTRLTVT.

The genes are TRBV20-1 and TRBJ2-3; D is unresolved. CDR1 is DFQATT and CDR2 is SNEGSKA in the germline V gene (reference sequence). This CDR3 has 11 residues. The V end was cut by 3 bases, the J end by 5 bases, with 6 bases between. The CDR3 DNA sequence: TGCAGTGCTAGCACGCAAGATACGCAGTATTTT. This translates into CSASTQDTQYF.

This clone was detected only a few times. The genes are TRBV7-2 and TRBJ2-5; 7 bases agree with TRBD2. The ends lost 1 base at V and 2 bases at J; junction bases unmatched: 10. The CDR3 length is 17 residues. Germline V gene sequence: CDR1 SGHTA, CDR2 FQGNSA. The CDR3 reads CASSLGGLAVFQETQYF. CDR3 sequence (DNA): TGTGCCAGCAGCTTAGGAGGGCTAGCGGTTTTTCAAGAGACCCAGTACTTC.

The V gene is TRBV5-1, the J gene TRBJ1-5, with 7 bases fitting TRBD1. This CDR3 has 14 amino acids. The V gene's germline CDR1 is SGHRS and CDR2 YFSETQ. The trim removed 0 bases at V and 7 bases at J, leaving 4 bases unmatched. As DNA, the CDR3 is TGCGCCAGCAGCTTGGACAGGGGCGGACAGCCCCAGCATTTT. Encoded protein: CASSLDRGGQPQHF.

The chain uses TRBV9 and TRBJ1-5, with D perhaps matching TRBD1 (5 bases). The V end lost 3 bases, the J end lost 4 bases, and 11 bases lay between the germline ends. CDR1 is SGDLS, CDR2 YYNGEE, per germline. CDR3 size: 14 residues. The DNA for the CDR3 is TGTGCCAGCAGCGGCCAGGGTATGAATCAGCCCCAGCATTTT. This encodes CASSGQGMNQPQHF.

The V and J genes are TRBV1 and TRBJ2-7; the table gives TRBD1 as D, unverified against the DNA. TRBV1 is flagged as a pseudogene. The CDR3 extends over 14 amino acids. This CDR3 is CTSSQDQAQDEQYF. The CDR3 DNA follows: TGCACCAGCAGCCAAGATCAAGCTCAGGACGAGCAGTACTTC.

The chain joins TRBV4-1 to TRBJ2-3, with 9 bases identical to TRBD1. V shed 4 bases and J 1 base; nucleotides not matched to a gene: 6. The length of the CDR3 is 16 residues. Germline loops: CDR1 MGHRA, CDR2 YSYEKL. The CDR3 region is CASSPGTGWGTDTQYF. In DNA, the CDR3 is TGCGCCAGCAGCCCTGGGACAGGGTGGGGCACAGATACGCAGTATTTT.

The chain joins TRBV7-2 to TRBJ2-3; the D is unclear. The germline V and J ends were trimmed by 1 base and 4 bases, with 9 bases remaining between them. From germline, CDR1 is SGHTA and CDR2 FQGNSA. The CDR3 loop spans 14 amino acids. CDR3 sequence (DNA): TGTGCCAGCAGCTTAGGCCTCGACGCAGATACGCAGTATTTT. Protein product: CASSLGLDADTQYF.

This clone was counted a few times. The chain couples TRBV9 to TRBJ2-1, with TRBD1 identical over 8 bases. CDR1 and CDR2 from the germline V gene are SGDLS and YYNGEE. The V gene end was trimmed by 2 bases and the J gene end by 12 bases; junction bases not matched to a gene: 16. This CDR3 has 16 residues. CDR3 loop: CASSVAPGQGIPRQFF. For the CDR3, the DNA is TGTGCCAGCAGCGTCGCCCCCGGACAGGGAATCCCCCGGCAGTTCTTC.

V gene TRBV6-5 combines with J gene TRBJ2-7; no definite D call. The V and J ends lost 5 bases and 3 bases respectively, with 11 bases between them. Germline CDR1 and CDR2: MNHEY and SVGAGI. This CDR3 region has 13 residues. The CDR3 nucleotides read TGTGCCAGCAGTCAACAGATTAACTACGAGCAGTACTTC. This gives the protein CASSQQINYEQYF.

CDR3 protein: CSVELGPNTEAFF. The CDR3 DNA follows: TGCAGCGTTGAATTAGGGCCGAACACTGAAGCTTTCTTT. The rearrangement joins TRBV29-1 to TRBJ1-1; D remains ambiguous. The CDR3 covers 13 residues. V lost 2 bases and J 1 base, leaving 8 bases between the germline ends. Germline values: CDR1 SQVTM, CDR2 ANQGSEA.

The CDR3 region is CALGQGTYNEQFF. The CDR3 bases are TGTGCCCTGGGACAGGGGACCTACAATGAGCAGTTCTTC. The chain couples TRBV7-2 to TRBJ2-1; 10 bases are a match to TRBD1. The CDR3 is made up of 13 amino acids. Germline loops: CDR1 SGHTA, CDR2 FQGNSA. J gave up 2 bases and V 11 bases, and 3 bases lay outside the gene matches. The whole variable domain, filled in from reference TRBV7-2 and TRBJ2-1, reads GAGVSQSPSNKVTEKGKDVELRCDPISGHTALYWYRQSLGQGLEFLIYFQGNSAPDKSGLPSDRFSAERTGGSVSTLTIQRTQQEDSAVYLCALGQGTYNEQFFGPGTRLTVL.

The chain combines TRBV5-6 with TRBJ2-7; TRBD2 matches 13 bases. Germline-derived CDR1 and CDR2 are SGHDT and YYEEEE. The CDR3 contains 15 residues. V dropped 5 bases and J dropped 5; count of bases not matched to a gene: 7. DNA of the CDR3: TGTGCCAGCAGTCGACTAGCGGGGGGTACCCACGAGCAGTACTTC. This codes for CASSRLAGGTHEQYF.

This chain connects TRBV11-2 to TRBJ2-7, with 9 positions matching TRBD2. Germline-derived CDR1 and CDR2 are SGHAT and FQNNGV. The CDR3 loop spans 16 amino acids. V lost 5 bases to trimming and J lost 3 bases; unmatched junction nucleotides: 11. CDR3 sequence: CASSLSIAGAIYEQYF. DNA for the CDR3: TGTGCCAGCAGCCTTAGTATAGCGGGAGCTATCTACGAGCAGTACTTC.

The rearrangement joins TRBV7-3 to TRBJ2-3; D remains ambiguous. The V gene's germline CDR1 is SGHTA and CDR2 FQGTGA. V was cut by 5 bases and J by 2 bases, with 17 bases left in between. This CDR3 has 16 amino acids. The CDR3 DNA reads as TGTGCCAGCAGCCCCAACCTCCTAACCTCCACAGATACGCAGTATTTT. Its translation is CASSPNLLTSTDTQYF.

The chain is built from TRBV9 and TRBJ2-5; a weak D match, TRBD1 (5 bases). This CDR3 is built from 15 residues. V dropped 5 bases and J dropped 1 base, with 15 bases sitting between them. The germline CDR1 and CDR2 sequences are SGDLS and YYNGEE. The DNA for the CDR3 is TGTGCCAGCAGTCTTAATACAGGCCGCCAAGAGACCCAGTACTTC. This sequence encodes CASSLNTGRQETQYF.

This clone was observed a handful of times. The V gene is TRBV30, the J gene TRBJ2-2, with a tentative D call TRBD2 (5 bases). This CDR3 comprises 12 residues. Trimming removed 4 bases at V and 7 bases at J, with 10 bases between. Germline-derived CDR1 and CDR2 are GTSNPN and SVGIG (reference sequence). In DNA, the CDR3 is TGTGCCTGGACTAGCCAGCTCGGGGAGCTGTTTTTT. This encodes CAWTSQLGELFF.

This clone was seen at least ten times. The gene calls are TRBV10-3 and TRBJ2-4, with TRBD2 matching over 13 bases. The length of the CDR3 is 13 residues. J was trimmed by 9 bases and V by 10 bases; bases with no gene match: 6. CDR1 is ENHRY, CDR2 SYGVKD, per germline. This CDR3 reads CATGLAGAIIQYF. Written as DNA, the CDR3 is TGTGCCACAGGACTAGCGGGAGCGATCATTCAGTACTTC.

J is TRBJ1-6 and V is TRBV6-1, with a weak D call TRBD1 (6 bases). Germline V gives CDR1 MNHNS, CDR2 SASEGT. The V gene lost 4 bases and the J gene lost 10 bases, with 20 bases spanning the gap. The CDR3 length is 16 residues. CDR3 residues: CASSVPDSLSVSPLHF. CDR3 nucleotides: TGTGCCAGCAGTGTCCCGGACAGCCTTTCAGTATCACCCCTCCACTTT.

The V and J genes are TRBV7-3 and TRBJ2-3, with D possibly TRBD2 on 6 matching bases. This CDR3 has 14 amino acids. V lost 5 bases and J 1 base, leaving 10 bases between the germline ends. Germline V gene lookup returns CDR1 SGHTA and CDR2 FQGTGA. Written as DNA, the CDR3 is TGTGCCAGCAGCGCGGGATATGGCACAGATACGCAGTATTTT. Translated: CASSAGYGTDTQYF.

The chain employs TRBV7-2 and TRBJ2-3; 12 bases map to TRBD2. J was trimmed by 5 bases and V by 4 bases; bases with no gene match: 7. CDR3 length: 16 residues. Per germline, CDR1 SGHTA and CDR2 FQGNSA. The CDR3 region is CASSSSGRAGGDTQYF. The CDR3 DNA reads as TGTGCCAGCAGCTCTAGCGGGAGGGCCGGGGGAGATACGCAGTATTTT.

This clone was seen more than once but under ten times. This chain links TRBV29-1 with TRBJ1-6; D not resolved. The germline gives CDR1 SQVTM, CDR2 ANQGSEA. V was shortened by 5 bases and J by 8 bases, with 13 bases between the two germline ends. This CDR3 spans 13 amino acids. DNA for the CDR3: TGCAGCGTTTCGCTGGGCTCGGATTCACCCCTCCACTTT. It is translated as CSVSLGSDSPLHF.

The table lists this clone with a few counts. The V call is TRBV5-1, the J call TRBJ2-3; D is unresolved. CDR1 and CDR2 (germline): SGHRS, YFSETQ. The V and J ends lost 2 bases and 0 bases respectively, with 10 bases between them. The CDR3 has 15 residues. CDR3 in amino acids: CASSLNSPSTDTQYF. CDR3 bases: TGCGCCAGCAGCTTAAATAGCCCAAGCACAGATACGCAGTATTTT.

The chain employs TRBV2 and TRBJ1-5; D gene unclear. The germline V gene encodes CDR1 SNHLY and CDR2 FYNNEI. CDR3 size: 13 residues. V shed 9 bases and J shed 5 bases, with 14 bases lying between them. CDR3 sequence reads: CASGDGYDQPQHF. CDR3 DNA: TGTGCCAGTGGAGATGGGTATGATCAGCCCCAGCATTTT.

This chain links TRBV7-9 with TRBJ2-3; a possible D gene is TRBD2 (5 bases). CDR3 length: 14 residues. V gave up 3 bases and J gave up 2 bases, with 9 bases separating them. From germline, CDR1 is SEHNR and CDR2 FQNEAQ (reference sequence). The CDR3 bases are TGTGCCAGCAGCTTTGCGGGTGACACAGATACGCAGTATTTT. This translates into CASSFAGDTDTQYF.

There are a few counts of this clone. The rearrangement links TRBV6-5 to TRBJ2-5, with 7 bases fitting TRBD1. The CDR3 loop spans 13 amino acids. V lost 2 bases and J lost 5; bases outside the gene matches: 2. CDR1 MNHEY and CDR2 SVGAGI come from the germline V gene. CDR3 DNA sequence: TGTGCCAGCAGTTACAGGGGGCGGGAGACCCAGTACTTC. Translation: CASSYRGRETQYF.

This clone was observed a handful of times. The chain is built from TRBV7-9 and TRBJ2-3, with TRBD1 matching over 10 bases. Germline trimming cut 4 bases from V and 10 bases from J; bases unmatched to any gene: 8. Germline CDR1 SEHNR, CDR2 FQNEAQ (reference sequence). The CDR3 has 14 residues. The CDR3 region has the DNA TGTGCCAGCAGCTCGCCGGGACAGGGGACCCCGCAGTATTTT. It specifies CASSSPGQGTPQYF.

This clone was seen only a few times. The chain recombines TRBV6-5 with TRBJ2-5; no clear D gene. The end of the DNA aligns better with TRBJ2-7, so the J call may be wrong. CDR1 is MNHEY and CDR2 is SVGAGI in the germline V gene. The CDR3 is made up of 16 amino acids. CDR3 in DNA: TGTGCCAGCAGTTACTCGGCCCCGGAGAACTCCTACGAGCAGTACTTC. Amino acid sequence: CASSYSAPENSYEQYF.

The chain uses TRBV5-1 and TRBJ2-6, with 7 bases lining up with TRBD1. After removal of 5 bases from V and 2 bases from J, the junction contained 7 bases not matched to a gene. Germline CDR1 reads SGHRS; CDR2 reads YFSETQ. This CDR3 has 16 amino acids. CDR3 residues: CASSPYRGAGANVLTF. Written as DNA, the CDR3 is TGCGCCAGCAGTCCCTACAGGGGCGCTGGGGCCAACGTCCTGACTTTC.